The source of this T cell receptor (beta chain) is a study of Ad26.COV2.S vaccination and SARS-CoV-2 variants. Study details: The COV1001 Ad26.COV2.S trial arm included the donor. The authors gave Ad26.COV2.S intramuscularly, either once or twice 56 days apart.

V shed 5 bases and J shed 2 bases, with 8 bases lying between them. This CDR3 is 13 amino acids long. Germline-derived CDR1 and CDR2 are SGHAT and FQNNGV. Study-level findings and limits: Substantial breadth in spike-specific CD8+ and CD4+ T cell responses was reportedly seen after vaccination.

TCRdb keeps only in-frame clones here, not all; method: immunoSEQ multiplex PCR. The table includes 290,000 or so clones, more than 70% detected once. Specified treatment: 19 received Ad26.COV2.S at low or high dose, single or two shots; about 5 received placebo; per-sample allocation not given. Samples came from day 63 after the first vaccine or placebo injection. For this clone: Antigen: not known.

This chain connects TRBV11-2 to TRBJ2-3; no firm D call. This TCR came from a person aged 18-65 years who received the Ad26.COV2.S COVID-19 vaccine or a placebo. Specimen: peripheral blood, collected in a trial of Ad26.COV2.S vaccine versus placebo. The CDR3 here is CASSPTFTDTQYF. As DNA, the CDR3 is TGTGCCAGCAGCCCGACGTTCACAGATACGCAGTATTTT.